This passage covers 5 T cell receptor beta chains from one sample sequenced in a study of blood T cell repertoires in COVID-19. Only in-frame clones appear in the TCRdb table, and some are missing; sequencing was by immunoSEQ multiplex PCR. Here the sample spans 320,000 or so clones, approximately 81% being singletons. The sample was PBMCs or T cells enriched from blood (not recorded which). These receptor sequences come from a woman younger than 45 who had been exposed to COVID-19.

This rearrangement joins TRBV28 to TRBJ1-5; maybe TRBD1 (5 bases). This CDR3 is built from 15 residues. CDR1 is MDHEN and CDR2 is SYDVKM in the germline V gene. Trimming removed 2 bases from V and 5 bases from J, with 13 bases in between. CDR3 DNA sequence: TGTGCCAGCAGTTTAGAACAGGCATTCCATCAGCCCCAGCATTTT. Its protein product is CASSLEQAFHQPQHF.

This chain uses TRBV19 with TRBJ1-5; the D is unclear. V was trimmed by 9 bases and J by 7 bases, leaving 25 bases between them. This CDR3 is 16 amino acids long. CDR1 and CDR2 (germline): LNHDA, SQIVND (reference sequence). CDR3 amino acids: CASKRSGEVILQPQHF. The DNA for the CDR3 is TGTGCCAGCAAAAGGAGTGGTGAGGTGATTTTACAGCCCCAGCATTTT.

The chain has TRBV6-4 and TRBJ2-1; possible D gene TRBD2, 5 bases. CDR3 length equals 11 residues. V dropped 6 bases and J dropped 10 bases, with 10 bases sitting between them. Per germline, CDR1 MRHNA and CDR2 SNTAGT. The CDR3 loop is CASRFEREQFF. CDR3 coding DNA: TGTGCCAGCAGATTTGAGCGGGAGCAGTTCTTC.

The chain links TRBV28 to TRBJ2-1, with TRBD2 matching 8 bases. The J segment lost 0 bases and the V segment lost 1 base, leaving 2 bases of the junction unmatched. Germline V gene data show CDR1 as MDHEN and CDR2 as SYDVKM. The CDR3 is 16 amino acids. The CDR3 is CASSLSSGSSYNEQFF. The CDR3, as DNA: TGTGCCAGCAGTTTATCGAGCGGGAGCTCCTACAATGAGCAGTTCTTC.

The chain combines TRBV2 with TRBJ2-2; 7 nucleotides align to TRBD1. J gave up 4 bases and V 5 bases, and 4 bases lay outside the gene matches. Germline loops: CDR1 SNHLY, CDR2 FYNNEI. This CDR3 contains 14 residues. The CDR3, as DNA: TGTGCCAGCAGTCTAGACAGGGTCACCGGGGAGCTGTTTTTT. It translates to CASSLDRVTGELFF.